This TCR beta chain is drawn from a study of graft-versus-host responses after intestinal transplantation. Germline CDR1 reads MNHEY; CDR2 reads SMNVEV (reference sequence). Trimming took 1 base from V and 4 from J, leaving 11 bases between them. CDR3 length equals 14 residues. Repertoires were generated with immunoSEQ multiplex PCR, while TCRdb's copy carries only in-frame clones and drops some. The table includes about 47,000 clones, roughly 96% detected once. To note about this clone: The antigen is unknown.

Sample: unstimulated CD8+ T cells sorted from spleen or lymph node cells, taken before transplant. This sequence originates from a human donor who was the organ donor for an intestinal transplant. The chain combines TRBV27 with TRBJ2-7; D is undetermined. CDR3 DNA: TGTGCCAGCAGTTTATACGACGGATCGTACGAGCAGTACTTC. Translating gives CASSLYDGSYEQYF.